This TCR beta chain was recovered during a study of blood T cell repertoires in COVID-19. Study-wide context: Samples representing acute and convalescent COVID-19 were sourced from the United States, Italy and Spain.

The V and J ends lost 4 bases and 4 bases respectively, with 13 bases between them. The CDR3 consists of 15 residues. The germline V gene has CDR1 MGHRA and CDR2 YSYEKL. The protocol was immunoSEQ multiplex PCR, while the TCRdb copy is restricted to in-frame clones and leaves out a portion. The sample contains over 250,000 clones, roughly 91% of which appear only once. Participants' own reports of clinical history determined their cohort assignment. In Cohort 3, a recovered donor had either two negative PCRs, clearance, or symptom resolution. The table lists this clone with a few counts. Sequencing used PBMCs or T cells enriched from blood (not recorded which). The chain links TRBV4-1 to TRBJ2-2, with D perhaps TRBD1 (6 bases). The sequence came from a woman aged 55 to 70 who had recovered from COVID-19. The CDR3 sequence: CASSLTLQGTGELFF. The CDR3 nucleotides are TGCGCCAGCAGCCTTACCCTACAGGGCACCGGGGAGCTGTTTTTT.